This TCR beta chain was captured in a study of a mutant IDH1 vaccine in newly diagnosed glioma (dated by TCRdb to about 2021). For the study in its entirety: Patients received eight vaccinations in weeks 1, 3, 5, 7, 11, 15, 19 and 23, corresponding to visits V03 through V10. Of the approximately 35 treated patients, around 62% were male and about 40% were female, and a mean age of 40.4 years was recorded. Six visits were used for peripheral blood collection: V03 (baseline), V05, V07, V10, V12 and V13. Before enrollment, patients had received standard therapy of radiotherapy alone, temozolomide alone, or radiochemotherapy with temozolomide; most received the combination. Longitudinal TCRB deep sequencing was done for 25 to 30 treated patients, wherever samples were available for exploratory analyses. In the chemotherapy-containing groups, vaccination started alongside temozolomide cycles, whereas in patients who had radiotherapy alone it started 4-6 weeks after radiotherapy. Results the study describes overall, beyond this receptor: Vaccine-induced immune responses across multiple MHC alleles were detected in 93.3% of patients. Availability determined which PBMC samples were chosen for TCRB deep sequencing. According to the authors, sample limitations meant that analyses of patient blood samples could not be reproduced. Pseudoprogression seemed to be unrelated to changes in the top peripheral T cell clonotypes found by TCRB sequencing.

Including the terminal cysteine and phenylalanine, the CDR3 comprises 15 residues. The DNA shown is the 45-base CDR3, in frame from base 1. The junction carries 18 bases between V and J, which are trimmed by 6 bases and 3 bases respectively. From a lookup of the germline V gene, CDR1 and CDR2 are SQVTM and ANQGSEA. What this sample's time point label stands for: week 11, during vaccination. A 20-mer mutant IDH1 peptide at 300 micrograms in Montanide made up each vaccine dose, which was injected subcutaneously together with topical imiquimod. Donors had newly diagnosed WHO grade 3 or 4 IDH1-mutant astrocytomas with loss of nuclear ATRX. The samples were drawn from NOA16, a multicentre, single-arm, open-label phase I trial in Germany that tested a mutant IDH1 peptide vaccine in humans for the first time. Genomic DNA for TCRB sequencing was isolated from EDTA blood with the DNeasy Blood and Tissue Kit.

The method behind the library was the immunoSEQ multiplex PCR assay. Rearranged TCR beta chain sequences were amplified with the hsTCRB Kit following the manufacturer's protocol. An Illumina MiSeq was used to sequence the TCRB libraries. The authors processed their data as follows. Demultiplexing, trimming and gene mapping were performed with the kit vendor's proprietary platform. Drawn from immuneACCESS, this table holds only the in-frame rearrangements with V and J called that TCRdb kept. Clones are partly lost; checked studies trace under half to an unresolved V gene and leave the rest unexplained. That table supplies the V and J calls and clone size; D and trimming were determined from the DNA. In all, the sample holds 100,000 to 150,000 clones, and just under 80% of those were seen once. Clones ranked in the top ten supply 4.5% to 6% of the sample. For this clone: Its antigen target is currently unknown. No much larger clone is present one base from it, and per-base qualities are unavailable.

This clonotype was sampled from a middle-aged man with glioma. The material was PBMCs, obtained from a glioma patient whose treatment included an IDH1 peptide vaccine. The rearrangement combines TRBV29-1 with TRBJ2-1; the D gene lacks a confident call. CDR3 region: CSVSSHVGIYNEQFF. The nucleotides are TGCAGCGTCAGCTCTCATGTTGGAATCTACAATGAGCAGTTCTTC.